The 12 T cell receptor beta chains listed next were all sequenced from one sample in a study of T cells expressing NK-cell markers. Reprocessing the 5' RACE reads, TCRdb reports a single entry for every CDR3 protein and omits DNA. The clone table shows around 280,000 distinct CDR3 sequences, with the ten largest holding under 0.5%. Material for sequencing was blood T cells: a sorted CD56 or NKG2C T cell subset, CD4+ or CD8+ T cells, or bulk PBMC T cells (not recorded which). The receptors were sampled from a man between 18 and 29 years old in good health.

The chain carries TRBV5-1 and TRBJ2-5; TCRdb reports TRBD2, a call that lacks DNA to check it against. Germline-derived CDR1 and CDR2 are SGHRS and YFSETQ. This CDR3 spans 15 amino acids. CDR3: CASSLAVQGGETQYF.

The V and J genes are TRBV10-3 and TRBJ2-3. This CDR3 is built from 14 residues. Germline CDR1 and CDR2: ENHRY and SYGVKD. The CDR3 reads CAISEGDLTDTQYF.

The CDR3 loop reads CASSLSGGELFF. The rearrangement joins TRBV12-3 or TRBV12-4 to TRBJ2-2. The CDR3 totals 12 residues.

This rearrangement joins TRBV5-4 to TRBJ2-5; TCRdb reports TRBD2, a call that lacks DNA to check it against. Germline V lookup: CDR1 SGHNT, CDR2 YYREEE (reference sequence). This CDR3 spans 16 amino acids. The CDR3 protein is CASSRQTSGGGETQYF.

The rearrangement links TRBV20-1 to TRBJ1-2; as DNA is missing, the TRBD1 call by TCRdb cannot be tested. The CDR3 runs to 13 residues. Germline V gives CDR1 DFQATT, CDR2 SNEGSKA (reference sequence). CDR3 amino acids: CSARRDSNYGYTF.

The chain joins TRBV3-1 to TRBJ2-5; TCRdb picks TRBD2, but there is no DNA to check that call. The CDR3 consists of 15 residues. Germline CDR1 LGHDT, CDR2 YNNKEL (reference sequence). CDR3 sequence: CASSQGALARETQYF.

V and J are TRBV4-2 and TRBJ1-5; TCRdb names TRBD1, which stays unverified in the absence of DNA. The CDR3 runs to 17 residues. The V gene's germline CDR1 is LGHNA and CDR2 YNFKEQ. This CDR3 reads CASRPSAGTQGGQPQHF.

J is TRBJ2-7 and V is TRBV4-2. This CDR3 has 14 residues. Germline CDR1 LGHNA, CDR2 YNFKEQ. CDR3 loop: CASSQERTSYEQYF.

The chain employs TRBV5-1 and TRBJ2-2. There are 14 residues in the CDR3. CDR1 is SGHRS, CDR2 YFSETQ, per germline. The CDR3 spells CASSWGQSTGELFF. The full variable domain, its missing parts supplied by reference TRBV5-1 and TRBJ2-2, is KAGVTQTPRYLIKTRGQQVTLSCSPISGHRSVSWYQQTPGQGLQFLFEYFSETQRNKGNFPGRFSGRQFSNSRSEMNVSTLELGDSALYLCASSWGQSTGELFFGEGSRLTVL.

The chain recombines TRBV5-1 with TRBJ1-1; TCRdb picks TRBD1, but there is no DNA to check that call. CDR3 length equals 16 residues. Per the germline V gene, CDR1 is SGHRS and CDR2 is YFSETQ. The CDR3 here is CASSSSGQGVNTEAFF.

This rearrangement joins TRBV4-2 to TRBJ1-1. CDR3 size: 15 residues. Germline values: CDR1 LGHNA, CDR2 YNFKEQ. Here the CDR3 reads CASSQPSGGNTEAFF.

The chain's CDR3 is CSARGADSGNTIYF. V is TRBV20-1 and J is TRBJ1-3. Germline assignment: CDR1 DFQATT and CDR2 SNEGSKA (reference sequence). The CDR3 loop spans 14 amino acids.